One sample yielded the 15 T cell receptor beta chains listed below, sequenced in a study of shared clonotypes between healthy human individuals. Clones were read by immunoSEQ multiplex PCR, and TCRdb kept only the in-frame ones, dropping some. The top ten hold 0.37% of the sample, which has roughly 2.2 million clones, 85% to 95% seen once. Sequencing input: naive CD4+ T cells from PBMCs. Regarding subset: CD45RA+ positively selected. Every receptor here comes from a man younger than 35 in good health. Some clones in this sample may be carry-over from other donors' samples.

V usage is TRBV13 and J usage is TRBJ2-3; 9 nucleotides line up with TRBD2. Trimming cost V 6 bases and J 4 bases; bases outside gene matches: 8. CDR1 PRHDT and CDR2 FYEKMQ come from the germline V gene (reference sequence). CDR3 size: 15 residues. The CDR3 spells CASSPLAGSSDTQYF. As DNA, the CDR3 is TGTGCCAGCAGTCCCCTAGCGGGATCCTCAGATACGCAGTATTTT.

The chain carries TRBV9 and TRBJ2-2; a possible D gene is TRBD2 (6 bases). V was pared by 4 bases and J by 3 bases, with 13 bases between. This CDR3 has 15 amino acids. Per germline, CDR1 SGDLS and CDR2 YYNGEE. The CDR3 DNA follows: TGTGCCAGCAGCCTCACTGGGGGGTACACCGGGGAGCTGTTTTTT. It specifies CASSLTGGYTGELFF.

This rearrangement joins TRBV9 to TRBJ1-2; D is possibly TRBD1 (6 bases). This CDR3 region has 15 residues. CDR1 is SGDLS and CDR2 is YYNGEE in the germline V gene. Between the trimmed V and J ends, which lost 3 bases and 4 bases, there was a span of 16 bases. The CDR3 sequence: CASSAGQPVVYGYTF. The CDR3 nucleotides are TGTGCCAGCAGCGCCGGACAGCCTGTCGTCTATGGCTACACCTTC.

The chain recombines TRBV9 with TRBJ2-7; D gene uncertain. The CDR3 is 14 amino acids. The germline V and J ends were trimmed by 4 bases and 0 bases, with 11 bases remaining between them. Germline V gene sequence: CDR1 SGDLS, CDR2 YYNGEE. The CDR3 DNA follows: TGTGCCAGCAGCACCCTCACCGGCTCCTACGAGCAGTACTTC. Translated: CASSTLTGSYEQYF.

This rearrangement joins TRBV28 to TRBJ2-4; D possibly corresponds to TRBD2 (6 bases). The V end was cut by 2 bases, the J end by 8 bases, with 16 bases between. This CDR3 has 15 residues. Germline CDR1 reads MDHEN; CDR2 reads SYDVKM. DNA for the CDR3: TGTGCCAGCAGTTTAACCGGGGACTTGGGGGACATTCAGTACTTC. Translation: CASSLTGDLGDIQYF.

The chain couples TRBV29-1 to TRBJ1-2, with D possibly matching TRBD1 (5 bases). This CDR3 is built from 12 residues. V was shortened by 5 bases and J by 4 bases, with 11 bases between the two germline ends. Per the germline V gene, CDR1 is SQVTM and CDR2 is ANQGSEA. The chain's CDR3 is CSVSGGTYGYTF. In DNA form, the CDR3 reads TGCAGCGTTTCTGGCGGGACCTATGGCTACACCTTC.

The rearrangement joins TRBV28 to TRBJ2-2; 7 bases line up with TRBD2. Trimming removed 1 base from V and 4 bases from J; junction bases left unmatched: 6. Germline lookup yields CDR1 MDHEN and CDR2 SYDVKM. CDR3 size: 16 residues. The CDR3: CASSLLRGVGTGELFF. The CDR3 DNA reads TGTGCCAGCAGTTTATTACGGGGGGTAGGCACCGGGGAGCTGTTTTTT.

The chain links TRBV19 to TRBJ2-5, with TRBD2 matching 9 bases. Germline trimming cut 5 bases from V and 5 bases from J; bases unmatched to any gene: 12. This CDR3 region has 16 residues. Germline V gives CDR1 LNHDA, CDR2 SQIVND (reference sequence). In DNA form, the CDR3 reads TGTGCCAGTAGTTGGGGGTCGACTAGCGGAGGGGAGACCCAGTACTTC. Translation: CASSWGSTSGGETQYF.

The CDR3 DNA reads as TGCGCCAGCAGCTTGGCCGGGTCAAATGAGCAGTTCTTC. Protein: CASSLAGSNEQFF. The chain carries TRBV5-1 and TRBJ2-1; D is ambiguous. The CDR3 runs 13 residues. Germline loops: CDR1 SGHRS, CDR2 YFSETQ. V shed 0 bases and J shed 7 bases, with 8 bases lying between them. Complete variable domain (other parts from reference TRBV5-1 and TRBJ2-1): KAGVTQTPRYLIKTRGQQVTLSCSPISGHRSVSWYQQTPGQGLQFLFEYFSETQRNKGNFPGRFSGRQFSNSRSEMNVSTLELGDSALYLCASSLAGSNEQFFGPGTRLTVL.

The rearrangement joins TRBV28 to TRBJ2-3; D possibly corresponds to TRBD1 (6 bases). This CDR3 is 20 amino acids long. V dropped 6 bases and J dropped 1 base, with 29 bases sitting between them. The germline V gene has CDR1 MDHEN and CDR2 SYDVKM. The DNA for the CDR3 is TGTGCCAGCAGCCCTACAGGGTATTATCCTCCTAAGGATCGCACAGATACGCAGTATTTT. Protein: CASSPTGYYPPKDRTDTQYF. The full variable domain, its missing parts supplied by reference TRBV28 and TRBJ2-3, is DVKVTQSSRYLVKRTGEKVFLECVQDMDHENMFWYRQDPGLGLRLIYFSYDVKMKEKGDIPEGYSVSREKKERFSLILESASTNQTSMYLCASSPTGYYPPKDRTDTQYFGPGTRLTVL.

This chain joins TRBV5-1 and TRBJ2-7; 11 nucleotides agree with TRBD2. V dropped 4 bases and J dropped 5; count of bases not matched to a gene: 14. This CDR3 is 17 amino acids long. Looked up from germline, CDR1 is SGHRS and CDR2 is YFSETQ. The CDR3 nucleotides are TGCGCCAGCAGCCGCCAGCCACCACTAGCGGGAGACGACGAGCAGTACTTC. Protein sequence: CASSRQPPLAGDDEQYF.

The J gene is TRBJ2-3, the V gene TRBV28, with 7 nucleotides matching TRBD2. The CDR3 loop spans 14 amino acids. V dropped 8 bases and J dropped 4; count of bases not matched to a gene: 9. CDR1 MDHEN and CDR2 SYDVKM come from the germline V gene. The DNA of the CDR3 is TGTGCCAGCGTTGAGGGAGGGGCCGCAGATACGCAGTATTTT. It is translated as CASVEGGAADTQYF.

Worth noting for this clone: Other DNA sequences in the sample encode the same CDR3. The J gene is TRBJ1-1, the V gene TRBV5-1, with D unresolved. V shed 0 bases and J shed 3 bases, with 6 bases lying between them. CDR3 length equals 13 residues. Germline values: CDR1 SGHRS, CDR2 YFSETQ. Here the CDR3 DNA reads TGCGCCAGCAGCTTGGCCGGGGACACTGAAGCTTTCTTT. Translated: CASSLAGDTEAFF.

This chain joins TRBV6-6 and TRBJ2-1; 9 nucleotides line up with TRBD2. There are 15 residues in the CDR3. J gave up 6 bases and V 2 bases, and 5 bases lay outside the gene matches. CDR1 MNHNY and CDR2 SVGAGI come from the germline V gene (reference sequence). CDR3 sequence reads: CASSYEREVFNEQFF. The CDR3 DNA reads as TGTGCCAGCAGTTACGAGCGGGAGGTCTTCAATGAGCAGTTCTTC.

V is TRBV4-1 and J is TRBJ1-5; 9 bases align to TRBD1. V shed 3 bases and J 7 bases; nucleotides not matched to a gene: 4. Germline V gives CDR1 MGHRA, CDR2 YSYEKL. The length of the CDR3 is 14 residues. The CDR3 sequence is CASSHVGQGQPQHF. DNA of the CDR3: TGCGCCAGCAGCCACGTCGGACAGGGGCAGCCCCAGCATTTT.